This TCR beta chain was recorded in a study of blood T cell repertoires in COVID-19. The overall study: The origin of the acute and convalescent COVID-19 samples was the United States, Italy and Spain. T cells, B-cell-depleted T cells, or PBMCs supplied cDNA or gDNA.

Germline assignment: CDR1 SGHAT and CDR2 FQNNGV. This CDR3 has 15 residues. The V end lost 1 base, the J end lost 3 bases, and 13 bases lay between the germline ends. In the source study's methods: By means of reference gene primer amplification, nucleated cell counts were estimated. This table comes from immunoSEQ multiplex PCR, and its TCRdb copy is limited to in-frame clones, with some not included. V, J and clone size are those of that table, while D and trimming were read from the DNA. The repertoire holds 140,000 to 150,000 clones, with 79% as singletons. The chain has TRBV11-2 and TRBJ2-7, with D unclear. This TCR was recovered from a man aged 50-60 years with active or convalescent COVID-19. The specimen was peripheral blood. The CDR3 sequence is CASSLGQASIYEQYF. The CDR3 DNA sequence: TGTGCCAGCAGCTTAGGGCAGGCCAGCATCTACGAGCAGTACTTC.